Below are 26 T cell receptor beta chains sequenced from a single sample in a study of blood T cell repertoires in COVID-19 (dated by TCRdb to the early 2020s). Libraries were constructed by the immunoSEQ multiplex PCR assay. TCRdb limited this immuneACCESS table to in-frame rearrangements with V and J called. A share of clones is missing; checked studies link under half to unresolved V genes, and the rest is unexplained. The sample contains some 360,000 clones, roughly 87% of them found a single time. Of the sample, less than 5% is held by the ten largest clones. The sample comprised peripheral blood. The receptors shown here come from a woman in her fifties or sixties with COVID-19, enrolled during active disease.

J is TRBJ2-7 and V is TRBV5-1; a weak D match, TRBD1 (5 bases). The germline V gene has CDR1 SGHRS and CDR2 YFSETQ. There are 17 residues in the CDR3. Deletions cut 0 bases from V and 2 bases from J, with 18 bases between. This CDR3 is CASSLAGRGTITYEQYF. The CDR3 DNA sequence: TGCGCCAGCAGCTTGGCCGGAAGGGGCACCATTACCTACGAGCAGTACTTC.

This chain joins TRBV3-1 (or the pseudogene TRBV3-2) and TRBJ1-1; D unresolved. The CDR3 is 14 residues long. From germline, CDR1 is LGHDT and CDR2 YNNKEL (reference sequence). With 0 bases removed from V and 1 base from J, the gap between germline ends came to 6 bases. The DNA of the CDR3 is TGTGCCAGCAGCCAAGAGTGGAGGAACACTGAAGCTTTCTTT. It yields the protein CASSQEWRNTEAFF.

This chain links TRBV4-2 with TRBJ1-2; D is uncertain. Trimming shortened V by 1 base and J by 4 bases, and 16 bases separated the two germline ends. In germline, CDR1 is LGHNA, CDR2 YNFKEQ. The CDR3 sequence is 16 residues long. The CDR3 protein is CASSQGRSLRPYGYTF. The CDR3 nucleotides read TGTGCCAGCAGCCAAGGTAGGAGCCTTAGGCCCTATGGCTACACCTTC.

V usage is TRBV9 and J usage is TRBJ2-1, with 9 bases that match TRBD2. Germline V gene lookup returns CDR1 SGDLS and CDR2 YYNGEE. The CDR3 contains 16 residues. Trimming cost V 0 bases and J 4 bases; bases outside gene matches: 5. The CDR3 reads CASSVGQLAGYNEQFF. CDR3 sequence (DNA): TGTGCCAGCAGCGTAGGTCAACTAGCGGGTTACAATGAGCAGTTCTTC.

The V call is TRBV3-1 (or the pseudogene TRBV3-2), the J call TRBJ2-5, with D possibly matching TRBD2 (5 bases). This CDR3 is 16 amino acids long. V gave up 2 bases and J gave up 5 bases, with 18 bases separating them. In germline, CDR1 is LGHDT, CDR2 YNNKEL (reference sequence). CDR3 sequence: CASSQNFRTLGETQYF. The CDR3 DNA is TGTGCCAGCAGCCAAAATTTCCGGACTCTCGGGGAGACCCAGTACTTC.

The chain joins TRBV28 to TRBJ1-2; a weak D match, TRBD1 (6 bases). Trimming removed 6 bases at V and 4 bases at J, with 21 bases between. CDR1 and CDR2 from the germline V gene are MDHEN and SYDVKM. This CDR3 contains 16 residues. The CDR3 DNA reads TGTGCCAGCAGGCACCCGGGACAAGGTTCTCCCTATGGCTACACCTTC. Translation: CASRHPGQGSPYGYTF.

The gene calls are TRBV6-5 and TRBJ1-5; possible D gene TRBD1, 6 bases. Trimming took off 6 bases at V and 8 bases at J, with 11 bases between the two ends. CDR1 is MNHEY and CDR2 is SVGAGI in the germline V gene. The CDR3 has 12 residues. CDR3 DNA: TGTGCCAGCAGGACAGGCGTGAAGCCCCAGCATTTT. Translation: CASRTGVKPQHF.

The chain links TRBV2 to TRBJ2-3, with D possibly being TRBD1 (6 bases). Trimming left V 3 bases short and J 2 bases short, with 12 bases between. CDR3 length: 15 amino acids. Germline loops: CDR1 SNHLY, CDR2 FYNNEI. The CDR3 reads CASSDPRTVTDTQYF. The CDR3 nucleotides are TGTGCCAGCAGTGACCCCCGGACAGTCACAGATACGCAGTATTTT.

The V call is TRBV6-5, the J call TRBJ2-3; a possible D gene is TRBD2 (6 bases). V dropped 4 bases and J dropped 2 bases, with 7 bases sitting between them. Germline lookup yields CDR1 MNHEY and CDR2 SVGAGI. The CDR3 runs 13 residues. This CDR3 reads CASSWDFTDTQYF. CDR3 DNA: TGTGCCAGCAGTTGGGACTTCACAGATACGCAGTATTTT.

Here the CDR3 DNA reads TGTGCCAGCAGTGAAATTGTCAGGGGCCTCTTGACTAACTATGGCTACACCTTC. Amino acids: CASSEIVRGLLTNYGYTF. This chain connects TRBV6-1 to TRBJ1-2; possible D gene TRBD1, 6 bases. From germline, CDR1 is MNHNS and CDR2 SASEGT. The CDR3 length is 18 residues. Between the trimmed V and J ends, which lost 2 bases and 0 bases, there was a span of 19 bases.

This clone was recorded a few times. The rearrangement uses TRBV2 and TRBJ1-1; D possibly corresponds to TRBD1 (5 bases). Germline values: CDR1 SNHLY, CDR2 FYNNEI. V lost 10 bases and J 4 bases, leaving 16 bases between the germline ends. The CDR3 length is 13 residues. The CDR3 bases are TGTGCCACCCTCGGGGGAGGCGGCACTGAAGCTTTCTTT. It translates to CATLGGGGTEAFF. Together with reference TRBV2 and TRBJ1-1, the CDR3 gives the full variable domain: EPEVTQTPSHQVTQMGQEVILRCVPISNHLYFYWYRQILGQKVEFLVSFYNNEISEKSEIFDDQFSVERPDGSNFTLKIRSTKLEDSAMYFCATLGGGGTEAFFGQGTRLTVV.

This clone was recorded a few times. The genes are TRBV5-1 and TRBJ1-1; tentatively, D is TRBD1 (5 bases). V was clipped by 4 bases and J by 1 base, with 17 bases between them. Looked up from germline, CDR1 is SGHRS and CDR2 is YFSETQ. The CDR3 runs 16 residues. The CDR3 here is CASSPGGRGRNTEAFF. CDR3 sequence (DNA): TGCGCCAGCAGCCCCGGTGGTAGGGGCAGGAACACTGAAGCTTTCTTT.

This chain connects TRBV2 to TRBJ2-1, with 14 positions matching TRBD2. CDR1 is SNHLY, CDR2 FYNNEI, per germline. V shed 5 bases, J shed 1 base, and the junction held 16 bases outside the gene matches. CDR3 length: 21 amino acids. The CDR3 region is CASSHLRTSGGPRSSYNEQFF. The CDR3, as DNA: TGTGCCAGCAGTCACCTACGGACTAGCGGGGGGCCCCGGTCGTCCTACAATGAGCAGTTCTTC.

The V and J genes are TRBV5-1 and TRBJ1-1; possible D gene TRBD1, 6 bases. Looked up from germline, CDR1 is SGHRS and CDR2 is YFSETQ. Trimming stripped 0 bases from V and 5 bases from J, with 11 bases between. The CDR3 consists of 14 residues. The CDR3 loop reads CASSLGGRGTEAFF. CDR3 coding DNA: TGCGCCAGCAGCTTGGGTGGGAGGGGGACTGAAGCTTTCTTT.

This chain uses TRBV7-8 with TRBJ1-2; D call uncertain. V was cut by 1 base and J by 1 base, with 7 bases left in between. Germline CDR1 and CDR2: SGHVS and FQNEAQ. The length of the CDR3 is 14 residues. The CDR3 sequence is CASSLVGHNYGYTF. For the CDR3, the DNA is TGTGCCAGCAGCTTAGTTGGGCATAACTATGGCTACACCTTC.

This clone was detected only a few times. The rearrangement uses TRBV7-9 and TRBJ2-7, with a weak D call TRBD1 (5 bases). In germline, CDR1 is SEHNR, CDR2 FQNEAQ (reference sequence). The CDR3 runs 15 residues. V was pared by 5 bases and J by 1 base, with 15 bases between. This chain's CDR3 is CASSPATGSSYEQYF. CDR3 nucleotides: TGTGCCAGCAGCCCGGCAACAGGTTCTTCCTACGAGCAGTACTTC.

In its sample, this clone was seen once. This chain connects TRBV7-2 to TRBJ1-2; 7 nucleotides agree with TRBD1. V trimming: 2 bases; J trimming: 4 bases; junction bases outside the gene matches: 7. The germline CDR1 and CDR2 sequences are SGHTA and FQGNSA. The CDR3 totals 15 residues. DNA of the CDR3: TGTGCCAGCAGCTTAACCACAGGGGCCCTCTATGGCTACACCTTC. This sequence encodes CASSLTTGALYGYTF.

The gene calls are TRBV7-2 and TRBJ2-7; 7 nucleotides align to TRBD1. Germline trimming cut 8 bases from V and 1 base from J; bases unmatched to any gene: 11. Germline V CDR1 and CDR2: SGHTA, FQGNSA. CDR3 length equals 15 residues. DNA of the CDR3: TGTGCCAGCTCCAATCGAGGGGGACAGTCCTACGAGCAGTACTTC. Its protein product is CASSNRGGQSYEQYF.

The V gene is TRBV28, the J gene TRBJ1-4; perhaps TRBD1 as D (5 bases). The CDR3 consists of 16 residues. Trimming stripped 3 bases from V and 3 bases from J, with 14 bases between. CDR1 and CDR2 (germline): MDHEN, SYDVKM. The CDR3 reads CASSLRSGRANEKLFF. The CDR3 coding sequence is TGTGCCAGCAGTTTGAGGTCAGGGAGGGCTAATGAAAAACTGTTTTTT.

This clone was seen ten or more times. V is TRBV4-1 and J is TRBJ2-7, with D uncertain. Germline lookup yields CDR1 MGHRA and CDR2 YSYEKL. V was pared by 5 bases and J by 0 bases, with 11 bases between. There are 14 residues in the CDR3. The CDR3 sequence is CASSAGSDSYEQYF. The CDR3 DNA reads as TGCGCCAGCAGCGCCGGGTCGGACTCCTACGAGCAGTACTTC.

This clone has a handful of counts. The CDR3 sequence is CASSLGGLGGYTF. CDR3 in DNA: TGTGCCAGCAGCTTAGGGGGGCTGGGTGGCTACACCTTC. The chain links TRBV7-9 to TRBJ1-2, with D tentatively TRBD1 (6 bases). Germline V gene data show CDR1 as SEHNR and CDR2 as FQNEAQ (reference sequence). V shed 1 base and J shed 7 bases, with 10 bases lying between them. The CDR3 covers 13 residues.

Only a few counts were recorded for this clone. This chain links TRBV5-1 with TRBJ2-3, with 14 bases lining up with TRBD2. The CDR3 is 17 amino acids. V lost 0 bases and J lost 3; bases outside the gene matches: 3. Germline V lookup: CDR1 SGHRS, CDR2 YFSETQ. The CDR3 DNA follows: TGCGCCAGCAGCTTGGGACTAGCGGGGGGGCCGACAGATACGCAGTATTTT. This sequence encodes CASSLGLAGGPTDTQYF.

In this sample, this clone turned up once. The chain has TRBV18 and TRBJ2-1; 10 bases align to TRBD2. Germline lookup yields CDR1 KGHSH and CDR2 LQKENI. The CDR3 sequence is 15 residues long. Unmatched junction bases numbered 10, after V lost 5 bases and J lost 9 bases. The CDR3 sequence: CASSTLLAGEGEQFF. CDR3 sequence (DNA): TGTGCCAGCTCAACCCTTCTAGCGGGGGAGGGTGAGCAGTTCTTC. The whole variable domain, remainder taken from reference TRBV18 and TRBJ2-1, is NAGVMQNPRHLVRRRGQEARLRCSPMKGHSHVYWYRQLPEEGLKFMVYLQKENIIDESGMPKERFSAEFPKEGPSILRIQQVVRGDSAAYFCASSTLLAGEGEQFFGPGTRLTVL.

V gene TRBV19 combines with J gene TRBJ1-5, with D possibly TRBD1 on 5 matching bases. V lost 4 bases and J 8 bases, leaving 24 bases between the germline ends. The CDR3 runs 17 residues. Germline V CDR1 and CDR2: LNHDA, SQIVND (reference sequence). Here the CDR3 DNA reads TGTGCCAGTAGTACCTATCCAGGGAGGTTCAAATTGGAGCCCCAGCATTTT. Translated, it gives CASSTYPGRFKLEPQHF.

The chain uses TRBV6-1 and TRBJ1-2; 8 bases agree with TRBD1. Germline CDR1 MNHNS, CDR2 SASEGT. Trimming at V came to 3 bases and at J to 7 bases, leaving 4 bases not matched to a gene. This CDR3 has 13 residues. The CDR3 coding sequence is TGTGCCAGCAGTGATCTTGACAGGGGTGGCTACACCTTC. It is translated as CASSDLDRGGYTF.

The chain joins TRBV9 to TRBJ2-1; 10 bases map to TRBD2. The CDR3 runs 16 residues. CDR1 is SGDLS, CDR2 YYNGEE, per germline. Trimming removed 4 bases from V and 1 base from J; junction bases left unmatched: 5. The CDR3 reads CASSRLAGASYNEQFF. The CDR3 DNA reads TGTGCCAGCAGCCGGCTAGCGGGGGCTTCCTACAATGAGCAGTTCTTC.